The T cell receptor beta chain described here comes from a study of blood T cell repertoires in COVID-19. Whole-study context: In each case, the material was cDNA or gDNA derived from T cells, B-cell-depleted T cells, or PBMCs.

The germline CDR1 and CDR2 sequences are GTSNPN and SVGIG (reference sequence). Trimming shortened V by 0 bases and J by 6 bases, and 5 bases separated the two germline ends. The CDR3 runs to 11 residues. The repertoire was sequenced with immunoSEQ multiplex PCR; TCRdb's copy has only in-frame clones and lacks some. The data hold over 150,000 clones, with approximately 84% observed a single time. The sequence was collected from a young man with active or convalescent COVID-19. The sample was peripheral blood. V usage is TRBV30 and J usage is TRBJ1-2; D gene ambiguous. CDR3 DNA sequence: TGTGCCTGGAGTGTACTGAATGGCTACACCTTC. Its translation is CAWSVLNGYTF.